Listed below are T cell receptor beta chains from one sample, sequenced in a study of cytomegalovirus exposure and HLA in healthy donors. Libraries were prepared by immunoSEQ multiplex PCR; TCRdb keeps only in-frame clonotypes and omits some of them. This repertoire shows about 160,000 clones, 65% to 85% found once; its top ten account for just under 3%. Sequenced input: PBMCs. The receptors here all came from a woman aged 50 to 65 in good health and CMV-seropositive. Each CDR3 is given with its conserved first and last residue.

>TRBV10-2|13
CASTQGRTGELFF
>TRBV6-5|15
CASSSTGRGGHEQFF
>TRBV19|16
CASSGSGTGGSYEQYF
>TRBV6-1|14
CASSKTGSALEQYF
>TRBV29-1|15
CSVEAGDQYQETQYF
>TRBV6-5|14
CASRRDRAGEKLFF
>TRBV4-2|16
CASSQTGEQNTGELFF
>TRBV15|20
CATSSQSGTGGFVLLNEQFF
>TRBV5-1|14
CASSWAPNTGELFF
>TRBV7-9|14
CSSSLGKSGSEAFF
>TRBV6-6|14
CASSQTGWNSPLHF
>TRBV2|13
CASSEPRGYEQYF
>TRBV29-1|13
CSARGPNTGELFF
>TRBV18|13
CASSTTENTEAFF
>TRBV9|16
CASSTRTGPGNYGYTF
>TRBV2|13
CASRDRGNGAQYF
>TRBV6-5|15
CASSPVMSRQETQYF
>TRBV10-2|13
CASSSGNTGELFF
>TRBV5-1|17
CASSLAQGSGGGNEQFF
>TRBV5-1|16
CASTVLSSGGASEQFF
>TRBV6-5|14
CASSTDRGNAEAFF
>TRBV7-3|16
CASSSGLAGGTDTQYF
>TRBV9|15
CASTGGGGWGTEAFF
>TRBV18|15
CASSPATGAKQPQHF
>TRBV19|15
CASSIPGEGIYEQYF
>TRBV2|14
CASSSTPGAGELFF
>TRBV7-6|16
CASSLETLANTGELFF
>TRBV7-9|13
CASSSDRSYEQYF